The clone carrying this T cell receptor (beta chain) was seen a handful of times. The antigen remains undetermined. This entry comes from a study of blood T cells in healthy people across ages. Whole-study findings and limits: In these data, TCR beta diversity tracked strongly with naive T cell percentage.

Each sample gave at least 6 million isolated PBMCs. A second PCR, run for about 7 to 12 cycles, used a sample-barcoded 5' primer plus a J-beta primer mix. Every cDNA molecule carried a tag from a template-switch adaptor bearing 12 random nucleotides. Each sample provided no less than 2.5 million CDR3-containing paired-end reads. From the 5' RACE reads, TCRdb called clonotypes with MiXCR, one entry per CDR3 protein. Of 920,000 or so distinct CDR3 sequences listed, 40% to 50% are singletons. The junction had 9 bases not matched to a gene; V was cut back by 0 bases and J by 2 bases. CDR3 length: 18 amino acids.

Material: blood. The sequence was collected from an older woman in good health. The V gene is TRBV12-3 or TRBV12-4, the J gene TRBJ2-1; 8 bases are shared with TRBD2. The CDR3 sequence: CASSLASLAGLPYNEQFF. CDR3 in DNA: TGTGCCAGCAGTTTAGCGAGTTTAGCGGGACTCCCCTACAATGAGCAGTTCTTC.